Sequencing of this T cell receptor (beta chain) was carried out in a study of PD-1 blockade in classical Hodgkin lymphoma. CDR1 and CDR2 from the germline V gene are SGHVS and FQNEAQ. V trimming: 0 bases; J trimming: 6 bases; junction bases outside the gene matches: 2. The CDR3 extends over 15 amino acids. Data came from immunoSEQ multiplex PCR; TCRdb stores just in-frame clones and leaves some out. There are more than 15,000 clones in the sample; about 86% occur only once, and 0.7% to 0.85% lies in the top ten. Regarding time point: newly diagnosed, previously untreated cHL patient sample. With magnetic negative selection, CD4+ T cells were purified from PBMCs that had been thawed.

The TCR comes from a human donor with classical Hodgkin lymphoma. The rearrangement uses TRBV7-8 and TRBJ2-1; 10 nucleotides line up with TRBD2. Specimen: CD4+ T cells from blood. This CDR3 is CASSLASGRFNEQFF. The CDR3 DNA sequence: TGTGCCAGCAGCTTAGCTAGCGGGAGGTTCAATGAGCAGTTCTTC.